The rows below give T cell receptor beta chains drawn from one sample of a study of blood T cell repertoires in COVID-19. The protocol was immunoSEQ multiplex PCR, while the TCRdb copy is restricted to in-frame clones and leaves out a portion. The table lists around 180,000 clones, approximately 85% of them singletons, with over 2.5% in the top ten. Specimen: peripheral blood. The receptors were gathered from a man aged 60-69 years with acute or convalescent COVID-19. Both conserved end residues are part of each CDR3. The D gene is left open where the match is weak. The size of a clone is reported for some rows only, either as once, few or many, or as a class for expanded clones.

TRBJ2-1 | - | TRBV19 | TRBD2 | TGTGCCAGTAGTCCCCGGACTAGCGGGAGCTCCTACAATGAGCAGTTCTTC | CASSPRTSGSSYNEQFF
TRBJ2-1 | - | TRBV6-1 | - | TGTGCCAGCAGTGACCTGACCCCGGGGTCCTACAATGAGCAGTTCTTC | CASSDLTPGSYNEQFF
TRBJ2-3 | - | TRBV9 | - | TGTGCCAGTTCCCGGGATCCAGGAGATACGCAGTATTTT | CASSRDPGDTQYF
TRBJ2-6 | - | TRBV6-1 | - | TGTGCCAGCAGTGAAGGGAGGGGCACTGGGGCCAACGTCCTGACTTTC | CASSEGRGTGANVLTF
TRBJ2-6 | - | TRBV15 | - | TGTGCCACCAGCAGAGCGGCGGTCAATTCTGGGGCCAACGTCCTGACTTTC | CATSRAAVNSGANVLTF
TRBJ1-2 | - | TRBV5-1 | TRBD1 | TGCGCCAGCAGCTTGGGGGGGACAGTGTCTAACTATGGCTACACCTTC | CASSLGGTVSNYGYTF
TRBJ2-1 | - | TRBV28 | - | TGTGCCAGCAGCATCAGACAGCAGAGCTCCTACAATGAGCAGTTCTTC | CASSIRQQSSYNEQFF
TRBJ2-7 | - | TRBV15 | - | TGTGCCACCAGTCGAAGAGAGAGTCTAGCGACCTACGAGCAGTACTTC | CATSRRESLATYEQYF
TRBJ2-7 | - | TRBV5-1 | TRBD2 | TGCGCCAGCAGCTCGGGACTAGCGACTGGTGAGCAGTACTTC | CASSSGLATGEQYF
TRBJ2-5 | - | TRBV27 | TRBD2 | TGTGCCAGCACTCCTCTAGCGGGTAAAGAGACCCAGTACTTC | CASTPLAGKETQYF
TRBJ1-1 | - | TRBV12-2 | - | TGTGCAAGTCCCCCCGGGTGGCTCCACACTGAAGCTTTCTTT | CASPPGWLHTEAFF
TRBJ2-2 | - | TRBV10-3 | - | TGTGCCATAGCCGGGGCGAACACCGGGGAGCTGTTTTTT | CAIAGANTGELFF
TRBJ2-7 | - | TRBV28 | - | TGTGCCAGCAGTTTACGGCGGAAACTGTACTACGAGCAGTACTTC | CASSLRRKLYYEQYF
TRBJ1-3 | - | TRBV3-1/TRBV3-2 | - | TGTGCCAGCAGCCCTAGTAACACCATATATTTT | CASSPSNTIYF
TRBJ1-3 | - | TRBV6-5 | TRBD1 | TGTGCCAGCAGTTACTCGTGGACAGGGGGATACACCATATATTTT | CASSYSWTGGYTIYF
TRBJ2-5 | - | TRBV3-1/TRBV3-2 | - | TGTGCCAGCAGCCAAGGACTAACTTACCAAGAGACCCAGTACTTC | CASSQGLTYQETQYF
TRBJ2-7 | - | TRBV4-3 | - | TGCGCCAGCAGCCAAGATATTGGAGGGGTTTACGAGCAGTACTTC | CASSQDIGGVYEQYF
TRBJ2-1 | - | TRBV5-8 | - | TGTGCCAGCAGCTTGGCTCAGACTAGTCGGTATTCGCGTGAGCAGTTCTTC | CASSLAQTSRYSREQFF
TRBJ2-1 | - | TRBV7-3 | - | TGTGCCAGCAGCTCGGGTCTGCCCACCTACAATGAGCAGTTCTTC | CASSSGLPTYNEQFF
TRBJ2-1 | - | TRBV18 | TRBD1 | TGTGCCAGCTCACCCCAGATGGGTTTTGCGACAGGGGGCTACAATGAGCAGTTCTTC | CASSPQMGFATGGYNEQFF
TRBJ2-7 | - | TRBV27 | - | TGTGCCAGCAGTTCCCGAGGGCAGTCCAAGCGGTACTTC | CASSSRGQSKRYF
TRBJ2-7 | once | TRBV28 | TRBD1 | TGTGCCAGCACGTCAAGCGGGACAGGGGTCTACGAGCAGTACTTC | CASTSSGTGVYEQYF
TRBJ2-3 | - | TRBV28 | - | TGTGCCAGCAGTTCCAATATCCTCGGAGATACGCAGTATTTT | CASSSNILGDTQYF
TRBJ2-2 | - | TRBV7-6 | TRBD2 | TGTGCCAGCAGCGGACTAGCGGGAGGGCCGGTGGGCACCGGGGAGCTGTTTTTT | CASSGLAGGPVGTGELFF
TRBJ2-1 | - | TRBV5-1 | - | TGCGCCAGCAGCCTCGGGGGTGAGCAGTTCTTC | CASSLGGEQFF
TRBJ2-1 | - | TRBV11-2 | - | TGTGCCAGCAGGACCACATCAGAGGTTGGGGAGCAGTTCTTC | CASRTTSEVGEQFF
TRBJ2-7 | - | TRBV27 | - | TGTGCCAGCAGTTCTCGGACTGGAATCTACGAGCAGTACTTC | CASSSRTGIYEQYF
TRBJ1-2 | - | TRBV30 | - | TGTGCCTGTACTCGTCCGGGAGAGATCAGCTACACCTTC | CACTRPGEISYTF
TRBJ2-7 | - | TRBV29-1 | - | TGCAGCGCTCAGGCCCAGGGGCGAAACGAGCAGTACTTC | CSAQAQGRNEQYF
TRBJ2-4 | - | TRBV6-6 | TRBD1 | TGTGCCAGCAGTCACCCCGGGACAGGGGGACGGGGTGCCAAAAACATTCAGTACTTC | CASSHPGTGGRGAKNIQYF
TRBJ2-1 | once | TRBV24-1 | - | TGTGCCACCAGTGATGCATCTAGCTTAGGTAATGAGCAGTTCTTC | CATSDASSLGNEQFF
TRBJ2-7 | - | TRBV28 | - | TGTGCCAGCAGTGGTGAGGGGACACTTAGCTACGAGCAGTACTTC | CASSGEGTLSYEQYF
TRBJ1-4 | - | TRBV5-6 | - | TGTGCCAGCAGCCTCGCCGGGGGGAATGAAAAACTGTTTTTT | CASSLAGGNEKLFF
TRBJ1-6 | once | TRBV9 | - | TGTGCCAGCAGCGCTGGGGGGGGACCGGGTTCACCCCTCCACTTT | CASSAGGGPGSPLHF
TRBJ2-7 | - | TRBV6-2/TRBV6-3 | TRBD1 | TGTGCCAGCAGCGACACAGGGGCCTACGAGCAGTACTTC | CASSDTGAYEQYF
TRBJ1-1 | - | TRBV5-1 | - | TGCGCCAGCAGCTTGGGGGTCGCCGGCGGCACTGAAGCTTTCTTT | CASSLGVAGGTEAFF
TRBJ2-7 | - | TRBV20-1 | - | TGCAGTGCTCGTAGACTAGGCGAGCAGTACTTC | CSARRLGEQYF
TRBJ1-2 | - | TRBV29-1 | TRBD1 | TGCAGCGTTGATTACAGGACAGGGGGCCCTAAACTCAACTATGGCTACACCTTC | CSVDYRTGGPKLNYGYTF
TRBJ2-7 | - | TRBV28 | - | TGTGCCAGCAGTCTCCGCTACGAGCAGTACTTC | CASSLRYEQYF
TRBJ2-7 | - | TRBV10-3 | TRBD2 | TGTGCCTCCTCGGCTAGCGGTGCCTCCTACGAGCAGTACTTC | CASSASGASYEQYF
TRBJ2-3 | - | TRBV24-1 | - | TGTGCCACCAGTATTGGAGCGGGTCTCACAGATACGCAGTATTTT | CATSIGAGLTDTQYF
TRBJ2-7 | few | TRBV5-6 | - | TGTGCCAGCAGCCCCCAGGGATCCTACGAGCAGTACTTC | CASSPQGSYEQYF
TRBJ1-6 | - | TRBV7-3 | - | TGTGCCAGCAGCTTAAGGGCCATCAATTCACCCCTCCACTTT | CASSLRAINSPLHF
TRBJ2-1 | - | TRBV7-9 | TRBD2 | TGTGCCAGCAGCTCCTGGTCGGGAGGGCCCGCCAATGAGCAGTTCTTC | CASSSWSGGPANEQFF
TRBJ1-5 | - | TRBV27 | TRBD1 | TGTGCCAGCAGTTACAGGGGAGGTCAGCCCCAGCATTTT | CASSYRGGQPQHF
TRBJ1-2 | few | TRBV11-1 | TRBD1 | TGTGCCAGCAGCTTAGAGGGGGCGTATGGCTACACCTTC | CASSLEGAYGYTF
TRBJ1-6 | - | TRBV4-2 | TRBD1 | TGTGCCAGCAGCCAAGATACAGGGGGGACGCCCCTAATCCACTTT | CASSQDTGGTPLIHF
TRBJ2-7 | once | TRBV28 | TRBD2 | TGTGCCAGCAGTTTGGTGGCTAGCGGGAGCCCGAGCCTCCGGGGGCAGTACTTC | CASSLVASGSPSLRGQYF
TRBJ2-3 | - | TRBV7-3 | TRBD2 | TGTGCCAGCAGCTCTCTAGCGGCCACAGATACGCAGTATTTT | CASSSLAATDTQYF
TRBJ2-7 | - | TRBV27 | TRBD2 | TGTGCCAGCAGCTTTACTAGCGGGCCCTCCTACGAGCAGTACTTC | CASSFTSGPSYEQYF